These 10 T cell receptor beta chains share one sample of origin, sequenced in a study of blood T cell repertoires in COVID-19. Assay used: immunoSEQ multiplex PCR; TCRdb lists only in-frame clones, some missing. This table has under 50,000 clones, approximately 88% appearing once. Sequenced input: peripheral blood. The receptors stem from a human donor in a cohort sampled during active COVID-19.

This chain joins TRBV28 and TRBJ2-1; 9 nucleotides line up with TRBD1. Per germline, CDR1 MDHEN and CDR2 SYDVKM. The CDR3 has 16 amino acids. V shed 3 bases and J 1 base; nucleotides not matched to a gene: 4. The CDR3 sequence is CASSLFGQGSYNEQFF. The CDR3 DNA is TGTGCCAGCAGTTTGTTTGGACAGGGGTCCTACAATGAGCAGTTCTTC. Full variable domain (rest looked up from reference TRBV28 and TRBJ2-1): DVKVTQSSRYLVKRTGEKVFLECVQDMDHENMFWYRQDPGLGLRLIYFSYDVKMKEKGDIPEGYSVSREKKERFSLILESASTNQTSMYLCASSLFGQGSYNEQFFGPGTRLTVL.

V and J are TRBV19 and TRBJ2-2, with 9 bases fitting TRBD1. V lost 8 bases to trimming and J lost 4 bases; unmatched junction nucleotides: 8. CDR1 is LNHDA and CDR2 is SQIVND in the germline V gene (reference sequence). This CDR3 has 15 amino acids. CDR3 loop: CASHAGQGFTGELFF. CDR3 in DNA: TGTGCCAGTCACGCGGGACAGGGTTTCACCGGGGAGCTGTTTTTT.

The chain has TRBV7-8 and TRBJ2-5; a possible D gene is TRBD1 (6 bases). This CDR3 has 13 amino acids. Looked up from germline, CDR1 is SGHVS and CDR2 is FQNEAQ. Trimming stripped 7 bases from V and 4 bases from J, with 13 bases between. The CDR3 DNA sequence: TGTGCCAGCACTAGATCAGGGGTAGAGACCCAGTACTTC. This gives the protein CASTRSGVETQYF.

The chain links TRBV6-4 to TRBJ1-1, with D hard to call. The CDR3 sequence is 13 residues long. Per germline, CDR1 MRHNA and CDR2 SNTAGT. V was cut by 6 bases and J by 4 bases, with 12 bases left in between. DNA of the CDR3: TGTGCCAGCAGCGCCAAAACGGGCACTGAAGCTTTCTTT. Its protein is CASSAKTGTEAFF.

This clone was counted only a few times. J is TRBJ2-7 and V is TRBV5-1; the D gene is possibly TRBD2 (6 bases). The V and J ends lost 4 bases and 3 bases respectively, with 17 bases between them. Germline loops: CDR1 SGHRS, CDR2 YFSETQ. This CDR3 has 15 residues. The CDR3 here is CASSPGTPIDYEQYF. The CDR3 nucleotides read TGCGCCAGCAGCCCCGGGACTCCGATTGACTACGAGCAGTACTTC.

The rearrangement links TRBV27 to TRBJ2-7; TRBD2 might be the D (5 bases). This CDR3 contains 14 residues. Germline-derived CDR1 and CDR2 are MNHEY and SMNVEV (reference sequence). Trimming removed 3 bases from V and 2 bases from J, with 11 bases in between. The CDR3 nucleotides read TGTGCCAGCAGTTTGGTCGGGGAAACCTACGAGCAGTACTTC. Translated, it gives CASSLVGETYEQYF.

The chain is built from TRBV27 and TRBJ2-3; D unclear. V lost 0 bases and J 6 bases, leaving 7 bases between the germline ends. This CDR3 is built from 13 residues. CDR1 is MNHEY, CDR2 SMNVEV, per germline (reference sequence). CDR3 nucleotides: TGTGCCAGCAGTTTATCCCTAGTCGATACGCAGTATTTT. The encoded protein is CASSLSLVDTQYF.

J is TRBJ2-3 and V is TRBV24-1, with 10 positions matching TRBD2. Unmatched junction bases numbered 6, after V lost 1 base and J lost 3 bases. Germline V gene sequence: CDR1 KGHDR, CDR2 SFDVKD. This CDR3 is 17 amino acids long. CDR3 in amino acids: CATSDFRLAGDTDTQYF. CDR3 coding DNA: TGTGCCACCAGTGATTTTAGGCTAGCGGGAGATACAGATACGCAGTATTTT.

This chain connects TRBV14 to TRBJ1-2; no definite D call. Trimming stripped 3 bases from V and 7 bases from J, with 30 bases between. The CDR3 consists of 19 residues. Germline values: CDR1 SGHDN, CDR2 FVKESK. CDR3 DNA sequence: TGTGCCAGCAGCCAGATGGGGATCGGGATCCGGCACCTGCGAGCTGGCTACACCTTC. As protein: CASSQMGIGIRHLRAGYTF.

In this sample, this clone turned up once. The chain uses TRBV7-8 and TRBJ2-5, with TRBD1 matching over 8 bases. J gave up 4 bases and V 5 bases, and 6 bases lay outside the gene matches. The germline V gene has CDR1 SGHVS and CDR2 FQNEAQ. This CDR3 is built from 14 residues. The CDR3 nucleotides read TGTGCCAGCAGCCAACTACAGGGGGGAGAGACCCAGTACTTC. Amino acid sequence: CASSQLQGGETQYF.